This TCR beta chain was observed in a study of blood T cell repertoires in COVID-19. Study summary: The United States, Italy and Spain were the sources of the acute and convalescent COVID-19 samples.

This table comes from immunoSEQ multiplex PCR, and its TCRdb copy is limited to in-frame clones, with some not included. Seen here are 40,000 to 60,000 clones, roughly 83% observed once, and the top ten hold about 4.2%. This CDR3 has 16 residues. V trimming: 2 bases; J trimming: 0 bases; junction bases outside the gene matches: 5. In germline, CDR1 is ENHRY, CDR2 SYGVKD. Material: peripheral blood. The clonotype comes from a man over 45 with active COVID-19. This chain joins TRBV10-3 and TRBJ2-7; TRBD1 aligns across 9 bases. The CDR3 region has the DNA TGTGCCATCAGTGAGAGACCGGGACAGGGCTCCTACGAGCAGTACTTC. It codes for CAISERPGQGSYEQYF.